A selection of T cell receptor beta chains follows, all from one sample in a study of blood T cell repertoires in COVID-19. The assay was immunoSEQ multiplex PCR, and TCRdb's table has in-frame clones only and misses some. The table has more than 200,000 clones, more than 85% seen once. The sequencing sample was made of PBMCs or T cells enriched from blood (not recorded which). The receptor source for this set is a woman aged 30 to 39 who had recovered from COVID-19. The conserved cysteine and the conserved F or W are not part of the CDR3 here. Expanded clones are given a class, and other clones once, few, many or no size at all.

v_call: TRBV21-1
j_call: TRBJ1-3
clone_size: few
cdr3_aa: ASSSRGGNASGNTIY

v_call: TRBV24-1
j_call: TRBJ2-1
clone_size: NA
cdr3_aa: ATSRDLAGHNNEQF

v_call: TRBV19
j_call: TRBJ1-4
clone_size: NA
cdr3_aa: ASRRTDTTNEKLF

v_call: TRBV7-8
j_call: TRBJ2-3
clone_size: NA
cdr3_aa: ASSRALAGVGADTQY

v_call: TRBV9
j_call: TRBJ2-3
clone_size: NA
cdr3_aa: ASSVGLAGASTDTQY

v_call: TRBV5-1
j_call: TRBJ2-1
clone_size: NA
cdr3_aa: ASSLTGTGVHPFDEQF

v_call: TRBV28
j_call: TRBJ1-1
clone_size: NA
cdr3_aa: ASSPGTVYEAF

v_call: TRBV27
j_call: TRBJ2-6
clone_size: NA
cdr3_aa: ASTHVGGANVLT

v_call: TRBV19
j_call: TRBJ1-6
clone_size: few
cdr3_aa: ASSIVGGNSPLH

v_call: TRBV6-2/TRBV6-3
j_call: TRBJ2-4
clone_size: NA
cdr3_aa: ASSKGLAEVAKNIQY

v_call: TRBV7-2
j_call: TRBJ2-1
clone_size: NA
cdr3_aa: ASSPGTSGLNNEQF

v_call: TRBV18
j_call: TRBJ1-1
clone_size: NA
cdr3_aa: ASSPATGEFLNTEAF

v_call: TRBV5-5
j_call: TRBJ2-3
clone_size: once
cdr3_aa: ASSRRGLATSTDTQY

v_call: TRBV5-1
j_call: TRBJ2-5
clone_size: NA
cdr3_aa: ASRPGTGSGETQY

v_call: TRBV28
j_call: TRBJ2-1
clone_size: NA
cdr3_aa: ASSLLNEQF

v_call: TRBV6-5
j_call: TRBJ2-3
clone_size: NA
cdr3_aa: ASSPRQGFTDTQY

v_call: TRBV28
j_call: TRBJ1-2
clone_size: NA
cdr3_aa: ASSLFRGTHYGYT

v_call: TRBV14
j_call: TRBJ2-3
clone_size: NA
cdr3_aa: ASSPILASTDTQY

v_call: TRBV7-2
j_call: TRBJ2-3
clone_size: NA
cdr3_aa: ASSSFKGLAGADTQY

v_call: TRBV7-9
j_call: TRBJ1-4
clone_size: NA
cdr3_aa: ASSRNQQGGDEKLF

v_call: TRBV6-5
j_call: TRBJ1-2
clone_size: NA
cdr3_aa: ASRGGPSNYGYT

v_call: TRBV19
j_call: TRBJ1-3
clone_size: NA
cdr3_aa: ASSRALGVSGNTIY

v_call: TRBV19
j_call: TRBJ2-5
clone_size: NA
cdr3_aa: ASNPGFGVAAQY

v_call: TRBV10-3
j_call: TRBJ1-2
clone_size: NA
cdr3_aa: AISGQGEIYGYT

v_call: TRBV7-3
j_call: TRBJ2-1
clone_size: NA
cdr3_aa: ASSLSGLSLPSSYNEQF

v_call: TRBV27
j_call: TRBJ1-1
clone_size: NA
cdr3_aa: ATTDRNTEAF

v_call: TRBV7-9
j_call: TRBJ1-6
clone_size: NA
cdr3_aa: ASSRQEHNSPLH

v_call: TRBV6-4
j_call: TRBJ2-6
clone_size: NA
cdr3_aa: ASSDSGGAQGANVLT

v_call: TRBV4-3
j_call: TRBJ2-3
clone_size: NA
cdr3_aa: ASSQRGGGMRRTDTQY

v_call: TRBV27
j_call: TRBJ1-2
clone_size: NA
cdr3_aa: ASSLEGPEASAYGYT

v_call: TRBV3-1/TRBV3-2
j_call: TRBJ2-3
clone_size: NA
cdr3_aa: ASSPPGLASPDTQY

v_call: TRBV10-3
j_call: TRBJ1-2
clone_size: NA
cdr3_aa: AITRTWDSNYGYT

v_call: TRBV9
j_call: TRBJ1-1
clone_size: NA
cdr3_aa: ASSPVGGTEAF

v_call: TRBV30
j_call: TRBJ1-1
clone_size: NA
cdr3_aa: AWSFLAEAF

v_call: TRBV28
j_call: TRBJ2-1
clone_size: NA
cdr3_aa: ASSTRGGGEVNEQF

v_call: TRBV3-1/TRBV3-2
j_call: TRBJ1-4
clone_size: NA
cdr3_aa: ASSTPGTGKEKLF

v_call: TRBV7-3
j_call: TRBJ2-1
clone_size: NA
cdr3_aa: ASSLNRDRGVNEQF

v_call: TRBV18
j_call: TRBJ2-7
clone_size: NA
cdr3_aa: ASSPKEGAGEQY

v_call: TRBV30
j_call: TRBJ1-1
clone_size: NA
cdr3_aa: AWTEGVAEAF

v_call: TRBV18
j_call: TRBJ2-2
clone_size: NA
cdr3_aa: ASSLGMGNTGELF

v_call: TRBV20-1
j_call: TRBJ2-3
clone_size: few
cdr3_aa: SAARDTQY

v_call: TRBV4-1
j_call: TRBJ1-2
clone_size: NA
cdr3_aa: ASSQDSQGSYGYT

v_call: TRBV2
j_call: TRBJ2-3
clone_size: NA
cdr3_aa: ASSPNGEGPTDTQY

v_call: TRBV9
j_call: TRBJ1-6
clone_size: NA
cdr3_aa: ASSVDPDRGVVNSPLH

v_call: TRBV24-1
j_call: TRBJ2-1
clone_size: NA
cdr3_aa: ATSVGSGRPPYNEQF

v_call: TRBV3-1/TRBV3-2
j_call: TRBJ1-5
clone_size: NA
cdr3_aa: ASSQAWAGKLNQPQH

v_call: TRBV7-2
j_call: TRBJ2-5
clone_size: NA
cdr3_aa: ASSLTQQETQY

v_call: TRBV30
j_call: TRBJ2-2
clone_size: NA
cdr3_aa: AWTGAGELF

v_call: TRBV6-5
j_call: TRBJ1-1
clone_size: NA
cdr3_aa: AETELNTEAF

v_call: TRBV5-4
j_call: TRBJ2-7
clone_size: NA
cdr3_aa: ASREGLEYEQY

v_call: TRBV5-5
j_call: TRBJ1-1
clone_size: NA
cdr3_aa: ASSPGVNTEAF

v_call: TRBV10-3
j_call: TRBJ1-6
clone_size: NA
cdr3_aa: AISARDLTTLRTNSPLH

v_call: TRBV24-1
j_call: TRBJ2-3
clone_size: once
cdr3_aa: ATSDTRGLAGGSDTQY

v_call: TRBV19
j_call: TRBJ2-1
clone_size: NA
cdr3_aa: ASTPQGTGSSYNEQF

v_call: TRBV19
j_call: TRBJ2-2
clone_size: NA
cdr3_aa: ASSPQRAGELF

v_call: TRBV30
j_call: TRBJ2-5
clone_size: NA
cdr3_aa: AWSADRDQETQY

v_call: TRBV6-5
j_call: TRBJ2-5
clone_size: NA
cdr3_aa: ASSPRGETQY

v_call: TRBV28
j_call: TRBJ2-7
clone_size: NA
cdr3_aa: ASSPRTGVLYEQY

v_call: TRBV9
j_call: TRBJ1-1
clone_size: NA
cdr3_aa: ASSGQGREAF